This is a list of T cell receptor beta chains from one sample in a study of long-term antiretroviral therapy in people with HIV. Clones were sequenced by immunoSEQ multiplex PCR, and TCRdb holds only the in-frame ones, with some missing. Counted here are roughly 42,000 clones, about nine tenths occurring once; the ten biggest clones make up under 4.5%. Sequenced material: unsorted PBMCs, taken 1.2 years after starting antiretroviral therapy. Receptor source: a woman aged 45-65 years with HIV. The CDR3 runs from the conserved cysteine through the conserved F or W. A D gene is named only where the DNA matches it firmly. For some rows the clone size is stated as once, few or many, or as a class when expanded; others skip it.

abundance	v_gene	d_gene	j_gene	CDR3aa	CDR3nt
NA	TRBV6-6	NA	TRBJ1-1	CASSYLGGDTEAFF	TGTGCCAGCAGTTACCTAGGCGGTGACACTGAAGCTTTCTTT
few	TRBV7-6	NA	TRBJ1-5	CASSLGVGANSPQHF	TGTGCCAGCAGCTTAGGGGTGGGGGCGAACAGTCCCCAGCATTTT
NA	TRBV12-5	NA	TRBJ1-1	CASGIGLNTEAFF	TGTGCTAGTGGTATAGGGCTTAACACTGAAGCTTTCTTT
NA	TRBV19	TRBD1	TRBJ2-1	CASSRLTGGTYNEQFF	TGTGCCAGTAGTAGACTAACAGGGGGGACCTACAATGAGCAGTTCTTC
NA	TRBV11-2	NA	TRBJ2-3	CASSRIRDTDTQYF	TGTGCCAGCAGCCGGATCAGGGACACAGATACGCAGTATTTT
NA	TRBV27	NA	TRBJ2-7	CASSFISGTHPTEQYF	TGTGCCAGCAGTTTCATCTCCGGGACACACCCTACCGAGCAGTACTTC
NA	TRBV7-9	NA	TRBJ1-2	CASSLALGVYGYTF	TGTGCCAGCAGCTTAGCGCTTGGGGTCTATGGCTACACCTTC
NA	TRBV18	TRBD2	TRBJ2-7	CASSPNTGGGYEQYF	TGTGCCAGCTCACCAAACACCGGCGGGGGTTACGAGCAGTACTTC
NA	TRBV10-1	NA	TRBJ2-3	CASSGSVSDTQYF	TGCGCCAGCAGTGGAAGTGTCTCAGATACGCAGTATTTT
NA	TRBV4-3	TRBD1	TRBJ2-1	CASSSSGGTRNEQFF	TGCGCCAGCAGTTCGTCAGGGGGAACCCGCAATGAGCAGTTCTTC
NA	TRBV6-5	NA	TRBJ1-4	CASRNAATNEKLFF	TGTGCCAGCAGAAACGCAGCAACTAATGAAAAACTGTTTTTT
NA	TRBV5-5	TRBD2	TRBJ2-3	CASSLPAGGSDTQYF	TGTGCCAGCAGCTTGCCAGCGGGGGGCTCGGATACGCAGTATTTT
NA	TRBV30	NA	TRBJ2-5	CAWSVGIQETQYF	TGTGCCTGGAGTGTAGGCATCCAAGAGACCCAGTACTTC
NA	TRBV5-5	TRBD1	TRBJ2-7	CASSPDRGRSYEQYF	TGTGCCAGCAGCCCCGACAGGGGTAGGTCCTACGAGCAGTACTTC
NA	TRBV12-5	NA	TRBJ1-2	CASAKAFYGYTF	TGTGCTAGTGCAAAGGCCTTTTATGGCTACACCTTC
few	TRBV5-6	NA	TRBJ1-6	CASKGRESYNSPLHF	TGTGCCTCGAAGGGTAGGGAATCCTATAATTCACCCCTCCACTTT
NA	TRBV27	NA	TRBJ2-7	CASSSLGQIYEQYF	TGTGCCAGCAGTTCCCTCGGACAGATCTACGAGCAGTACTTC
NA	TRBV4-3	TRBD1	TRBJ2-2	CASSQDNRGTGELFF	TGCGCCAGCAGCCAAGATAACAGGGGGACCGGGGAGCTGTTTTTT
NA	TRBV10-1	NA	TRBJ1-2	CARPPGALNYGYTF	TGCGCCAGACCTCCAGGGGCCCTTAACTATGGCTACACCTTC
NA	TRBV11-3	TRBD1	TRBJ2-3	CASSPGQGGGTDTQYF	TGTGCCAGCAGCCCAGGACAGGGGGGCGGCACAGATACGCAGTATTTT
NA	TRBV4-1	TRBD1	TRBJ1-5	CASSQESGTGSLPQHF	TGCGCCAGCAGCCAAGAGTCCGGGACAGGGTCCTTGCCCCAGCATTTT
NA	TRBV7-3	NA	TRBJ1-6	CASSLGGVNSPLHF	TGTGCCAGCAGCTTAGGTGGGGTCAATTCACCCCTCCACTTT
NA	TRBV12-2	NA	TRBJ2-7	CASRFRDISYEQYF	TGTGCAAGTCGCTTCCGGGACATTTCCTACGAGCAGTACTTC
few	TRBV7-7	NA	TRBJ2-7	CASSFRQGQGEQYF	TGTGCTAGCAGCTTCCGGCAGGGCCAGGGAGAGCAGTACTTC
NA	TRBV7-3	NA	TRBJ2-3	CASSFPGVDTQYF	TGTGCCAGCAGCTTCCCCGGGGTTGATACGCAGTATTTT
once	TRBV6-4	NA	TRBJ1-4	CASSAFGGQGELFF	TGTGCCAGCAGTGCCTTCGGGGGGCAGGGTGAACTGTTTTTT
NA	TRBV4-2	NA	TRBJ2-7	CASSQAMGEQYF	TGTGCCAGCAGCCAAGCGATGGGAGAGCAGTACTTC
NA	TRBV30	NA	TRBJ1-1	CAWTGMNTEAFF	TGTGCCTGGACAGGTATGAACACTGAAGCTTTCTTT
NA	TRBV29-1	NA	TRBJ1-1	CSVRINTEAFF	TGCAGCGTACGTATAAACACTGAAGCTTTCTTT
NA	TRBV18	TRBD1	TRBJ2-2	CASSPRNGQGVNTGELFF	TGTGCCAGCTCACCAAGGAATGGACAGGGGGTTAACACCGGGGAGCTGTTTTTT
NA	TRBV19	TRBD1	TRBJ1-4	CASRRRQGNEKLFF	TGTGCCAGTAGGAGAAGACAGGGGAATGAAAAACTGTTTTTT
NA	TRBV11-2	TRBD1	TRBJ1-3	CASSFPRTGGNTIYF	TGTGCCAGCAGCTTCCCACGGACAGGAGGAAACACCATATATTTT
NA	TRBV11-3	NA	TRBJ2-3	CASGRGDTQYF	TGTGCCAGCGGTAGGGGAGATACGCAGTATTTT